This T cell receptor beta chain was recorded in a study of T-cell memory formation after mild COVID-19. Study results and limitations: Later expanders leaned CD4+, whereas clones that contracted between day 15 and 85 were balanced CD4/CD8.

As to this clonotype: The antigen remains undetermined.

Via MiXCR, TCRdb re-called the 5' RACE reads, giving one row per CDR3 protein. The table has roughly 350,000 distinct CDR3 sequences, over 25% seen once. The sequencing input was PBMCs or a T cell subset sorted from them (not recorded which). The source is an adult woman who had mild COVID-19 (a few samples of this study predate the infection). Cell type and time point are not known.

Here the CDR3 reads CSARRTLGQPQHF. CDR3 coding DNA: TGCAGTGCTAGAAGGACACTAGGTCAGCCCCAGCATTTT. V is TRBV20-1 and J is TRBJ1-5, with D perhaps matching TRBD1 (5 bases). The V and J ends lost 2 bases and 6 bases respectively, with 11 bases between them. This CDR3 is 13 amino acids long. Germline CDR1 reads DFQATT; CDR2 reads SNEGSKA (reference sequence).